A selection of T cell receptor beta chains follows, all from one sample in a study of cytomegalovirus exposure and HLA in healthy donors. Data came from immunoSEQ multiplex PCR; TCRdb stores just in-frame clones and leaves some out. The sample includes 150,000 or so clones, around two thirds of them seen just once. Sample: PBMCs. Receptors were obtained from a woman aged 55-70 years in good health and CMV-seropositive. Both conserved end residues are part of each CDR3. Fields, in order: D gene, J gene, V gene, clone size, CDR3 protein, CDR3 DNA. D genes are given only for firm matches. A clone size is listed for some rows: how often the clone was seen (once, few, many), or a class if it is expanded.

TRBD1,TRBJ1-1,TRBV7-8,few,CASSWGQDTEAFF,TGTGCCAGCAGCTGGGGACAGGACACTGAAGCTTTCTTT
.,TRBJ1-1,TRBV6-5,.,CASSYPASGMNTEAFF,TGTGCCAGCAGTTACCCCGCGAGCGGGATGAACACTGAAGCTTTCTTT
.,TRBJ2-7,TRBV28,.,CASSFVLGLEQYF,TGTGCCAGCAGTTTCGTTTTAGGACTCGAGCAGTACTTC
.,TRBJ1-1,TRBV11-1,.,CASSMGFRGEAFF,TGTGCCAGCAGCATGGGGTTCAGGGGTGAAGCTTTCTTT
.,TRBJ2-7,TRBV6-5,.,CASTGLKEQYF,TGTGCCAGCACAGGGTTAAAGGAGCAGTACTTC
TRBD2,TRBJ2-5,TRBV15,.,CATSRDRTSGSFETQYF,TGTGCCACCAGCAGAGATCGGACTAGCGGGAGCTTCGAGACCCAGTACTTC
.,TRBJ1-2,TRBV29-1,.,CSVSDGYTF,TGCAGCGTTAGCGATGGCTACACCTTC
TRBD1,TRBJ2-5,TRBV28,.,CASGAGGPIETQYF,TGTGCCAGCGGGGCAGGGGGCCCGATTGAGACCCAGTACTTC
.,TRBJ2-5,TRBV7-7,.,CASSLSTSSKTQYF,TGTGCTAGCAGCTTAAGCACTAGTTCCAAGACCCAGTACTTC
.,TRBJ2-7,TRBV7-8,.,CASSLEGSSGEQYF,TGTGCCAGCAGCTTAGAAGGGTCTTCGGGGGAGCAGTACTTC
TRBD2,TRBJ2-1,TRBV4-1,.,CASSQGVGRLAGYNEQFF,TGCGCCAGCAGCCAAGGAGTAGGGCGCCTAGCGGGCTACAATGAGCAGTTCTTC
.,TRBJ2-3,TRBV9,.,CASSVGGSSDTQYF,TGTGCCAGCAGCGTAGGAGGGAGCTCAGATACGCAGTATTTT
TRBD1,TRBJ1-4,TRBV6-1,.,CASSAAGGNEKLFF,TGTGCCAGCAGTGCGGCAGGGGGAAATGAAAAACTGTTTTTT
.,TRBJ2-1,TRBV28,few,CASTLGGRVYNEQFF,TGTGCCAGCACCCTAGGAGGGAGAGTGTACAATGAGCAGTTCTTC
.,TRBJ1-4,TRBV4-1,.,CASSQDRQGKLFF,TGCGCCAGCAGCCAAGATCGTCAGGGGAAACTGTTTTTT
.,TRBJ2-2,TRBV28,few,CASSLTTASGELFF,TGTGCCAGCAGTTTAACGACAGCATCCGGGGAGCTGTTTTTT
TRBD2,TRBJ2-1,TRBV11-3,.,CASSLEAGGPNEQFF,TGTGCCAGCAGCTTAGAGGCGGGAGGGCCTAATGAGCAGTTCTTC
TRBD1,TRBJ1-1,TRBV5-1,.,CASSFQGAPNTEAFF,TGCGCCAGCAGCTTCCAGGGGGCACCAAACACTGAAGCTTTCTTT
.,TRBJ1-1,TRBV28,.,CASSYRSPNTEAFF,TGTGCCAGCAGTTACAGGAGCCCCAACACTGAAGCTTTCTTC
TRBD1,TRBJ1-1,TRBV5-1,.,CASSSWGLTGTGRAGAEAFF,TGCGCCAGCAGCTCATGGGGTTTAACCGGGACAGGGAGGGCCGGAGCTGAAGCTTTCTTT
TRBD2,TRBJ2-1,TRBV10-1,.,CASSPTIGLAGGRDEQFF,TGCGCCAGCAGTCCTACTATTGGACTAGCGGGAGGGCGGGATGAGCAGTTCTTC
.,TRBJ1-2,TRBV19,.,CASQQGPSNYGYTF,TGTGCCAGCCAACAGGGACCCTCTAACTATGGCTACACCTTC
.,TRBJ1-5,TRBV2,.,CASSEDGRYQPQHF,TGTGCCAGCAGCGAGGACGGGAGGTATCAGCCCCAGCATTTT
TRBD2,TRBJ2-2,TRBV2,.,CASSEALAGATGELFF,TGTGCCAGCAGTGAAGCGCTAGCGGGAGCCACCGGGGAGCTGTTTTTT
.,TRBJ1-1,TRBV19,.,CASSATQSLNTEAFF,TGTGCCAGTAGTGCAACACAGAGTTTGAACACTGAAGCTTTCTTT
.,TRBJ2-5,TRBV5-1,.,CASNLGGGGQETQYF,TGCGCCAGCAACCTCGGGGGAGGAGGGCAAGAGACCCAGTACTTC
TRBD1,TRBJ1-2,TRBV9,.,CASSRPGTGEGYTF,TGTGCCAGCAGCAGACCCGGGACAGGGGAAGGCTACACCTTC
.,TRBJ1-1,TRBV6-5,.,CASSRREEAFF,TGTGCCAGCAGTAGGCGGGAAGAAGCTTTCTTT
TRBD1,TRBJ2-7,TRBV19,few,CASSAGTGYVYEQYF,TGTGCCAGTAGTGCCGGGACAGGGTATGTCTACGAGCAGTACTTC
.,TRBJ2-1,TRBV6-5,.,CASSELNEQFF,TGTGCCAGCAGCGAACTCAATGAGCAGTTCTTC
.,TRBJ1-5,TRBV15,.,CAAGRGEGDQPQHF,TGTGCCGCGGGACGGGGGGAAGGAGACCAGCCCCAGCATTTT